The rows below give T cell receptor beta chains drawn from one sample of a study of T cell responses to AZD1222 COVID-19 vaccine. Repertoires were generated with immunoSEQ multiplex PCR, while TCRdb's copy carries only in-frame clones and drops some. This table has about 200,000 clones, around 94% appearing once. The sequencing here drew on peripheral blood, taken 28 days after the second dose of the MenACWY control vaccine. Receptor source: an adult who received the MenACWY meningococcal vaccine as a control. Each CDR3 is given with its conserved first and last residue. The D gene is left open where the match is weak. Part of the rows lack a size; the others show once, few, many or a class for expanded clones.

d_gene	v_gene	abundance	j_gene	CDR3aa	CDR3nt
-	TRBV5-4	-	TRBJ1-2	CASSLVGGASLIYGYTF	TGTGCCAGCAGCTTGGTCGGGGGGGCGTCCTTGATCTATGGCTACACCTTC
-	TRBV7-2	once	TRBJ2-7	CASSAPSSASYEQYF	TGTGCCAGCAGCGCACCATCTAGTGCGTCCTACGAGCAGTACTTC
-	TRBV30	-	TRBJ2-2	CAWTLWRGRNAGELFF	TGTGCCTGGACCTTATGGAGGGGTAGGAACGCCGGGGAGCTGTTTTTT
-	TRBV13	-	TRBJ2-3	CASSPGPRGYTQYF	TGTGCCAGCAGCCCGGGCCCTCGTGGATATACGCAGTATTTT
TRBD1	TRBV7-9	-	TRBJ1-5	CASSLSATGANNQPQHF	TGTGCCAGCAGCTTATCAGCGACAGGGGCTAACAATCAGCCCCAGCATTTT
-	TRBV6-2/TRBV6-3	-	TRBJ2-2	CASSYTRTDGSGELFF	TGTGCCAGCAGTTACACTAGGACAGATGGCAGCGGGGAGCTGTTTTTT
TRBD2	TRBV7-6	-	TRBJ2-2	CASSPTSGRGTGELFF	TGTGCCAGCAGCCCGACTAGCGGGAGGGGAACCGGGGAGCTGTTTTTT
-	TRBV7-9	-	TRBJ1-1	CASSLDAGMNTEAFF	TGTGCCAGCAGCTTAGATGCGGGGATGAACACTGAAGCTTTCTTT
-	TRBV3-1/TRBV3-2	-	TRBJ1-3	CASSQRGMGAFGNTIYF	TGTGCCAGCAGCCAGAGGGGAATGGGGGCATTTGGAAACACCATATATTTT
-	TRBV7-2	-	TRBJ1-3	CASSLMARSSGNTIYF	TGTGCCAGCAGCTTAATGGCGCGGAGCTCTGGAAACACCATATATTTT
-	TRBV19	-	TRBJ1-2	CASSMDWWDGYTF	TGTGCCAGTAGTATGGACTGGTGGGATGGCTACACCTTC
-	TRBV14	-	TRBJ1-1	CASSQEGALNTEAFF	TGTGCCAGCAGCCAAGAAGGGGCCCTGAACACTGAAGCTTTCTTT
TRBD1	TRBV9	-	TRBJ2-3	CASSGGQNTQYF	TGTGCCAGCAGCGGGGGACAGAATACGCAGTATTTT
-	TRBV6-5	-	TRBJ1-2	CASSYSVKEPNYGYTF	TGTGCCAGCAGTTACTCGGTGAAGGAGCCTAACTATGGCTACACCTTC
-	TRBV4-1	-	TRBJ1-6	CASSQNEQALGSPLHF	TGCGCCAGCAGCCAAAATGAACAGGCCTTGGGGTCACCCCTCCACTTT
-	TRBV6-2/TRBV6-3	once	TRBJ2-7	CASSYGAGVRSEQYF	TGTGCCAGCAGTTACGGTGCAGGGGTTCGGTCCGAGCAGTACTTC
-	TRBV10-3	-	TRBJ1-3	CAISEQGHGNTIYF	TGTGCCATCAGTGAACAGGGTCATGGAAACACCATATATTTT
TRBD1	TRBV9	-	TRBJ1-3	CASSVGGQGASIYF	TGTGCCAGCAGCGTAGGAGGACAGGGGGCTTCCATATATTTT
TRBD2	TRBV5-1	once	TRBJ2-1	CASSHNLAGGDHEQFF	TGCGCCAGCAGCCACAATCTAGCGGGAGGGGACCATGAGCAGTTCTTC
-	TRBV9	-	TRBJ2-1	CASSVGRGSYNEQFF	TGTGCCAGCAGCGTCGGGCGGGGTTCCTACAATGAGCAGTTCTTC
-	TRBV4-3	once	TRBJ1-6	CASSQEGRGYSPLHF	TGCGCCAGCAGCCAAGAAGGCAGGGGTTATTCACCCCTCCACTTT
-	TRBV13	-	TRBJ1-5	CASSLLGQPQHF	TGTGCCAGCAGCTTACTGGGACAGCCCCAGCATTTT
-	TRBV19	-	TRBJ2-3	CASSPGVAGTDTQYF	TGTGCCAGTAGTCCCGGGGTAGCGGGCACAGATACGCAGTATTTT
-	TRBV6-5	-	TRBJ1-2	CASSPGPVGYTF	TGTGCCAGCAGCCCGGGGCCGGTAGGCTACACCTTC
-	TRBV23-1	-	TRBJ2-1	CASSRQTYNEQFF	TGCGCCAGCAGTCGCCAAACCTACAATGAGCAGTTCTTC
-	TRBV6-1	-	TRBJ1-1	CASSLTGLDTEAFF	TGTGCCAGCAGTTTGACCGGGCTAGACACTGAAGCTTTCTTT
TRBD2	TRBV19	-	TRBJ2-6	CASSMGLYRTGANVLTF	TGTGCCAGTAGTATGGGACTATACCGAACTGGGGCCAACGTCCTGACTTTC
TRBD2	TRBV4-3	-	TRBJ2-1	CASSPRLAGGNNEQFF	TGCGCCAGCAGCCCTCGACTAGCGGGGGGCAACAATGAGCAGTTCTTC
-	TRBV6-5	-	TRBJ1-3	CAISGLRSGNTIYF	TGTGCCATCTCGGGACTTCGCTCTGGAAACACCATATATTTT
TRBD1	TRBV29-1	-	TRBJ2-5	CSADTGATETQYF	TGCAGCGCGGACACAGGGGCTACGGAGACCCAGTACTTC
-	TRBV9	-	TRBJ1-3	CASSVGEVGSTIYF	TGTGCCAGCAGCGTAGGTGAGGTTGGTAGCACCATATATTTT
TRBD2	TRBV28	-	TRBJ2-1	CASIIGTSGYNEQFF	TGTGCCAGCATCATTGGGACTAGCGGATACAATGAGCAGTTCTTC
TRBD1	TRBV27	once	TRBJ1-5	CASSLRGPSNQPQHF	TGTGCCAGCAGTTTAAGGGGGCCGAGCAATCAGCCCCAGCATTTT
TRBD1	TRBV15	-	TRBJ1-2	CATSRSQTGVTYGYTF	TGTGCCACCAGCAGATCCCAGACAGGGGTCACCTATGGCTACACCTTC
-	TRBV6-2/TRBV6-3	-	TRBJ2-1	CASSYSVEWGNNEQFF	TGTGCCAGCAGTTACTCCGTGGAGTGGGGTAACAATGAGCAGTTCTTC
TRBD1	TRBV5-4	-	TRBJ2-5	CASSYPTGQETQYF	TGTGCCAGCAGCTACCCGACAGGGCAAGAGACCCAGTACTTC
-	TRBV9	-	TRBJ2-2	CASSAPTKEPYTGELFF	TGTGCCAGCAGCGCACCGACCAAGGAGCCCTACACCGGGGAGCTGTTTTTT
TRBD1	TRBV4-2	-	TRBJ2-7	CASSQAWDRESYEQYF	TGTGCCAGCAGCCAAGCTTGGGACAGGGAATCGTACGAGCAGTACTTC